The clone carrying this T cell receptor (beta chain) was observed a few times. Its target is not known. This specimen belongs to a study of blood T cells in healthy people across ages. Broader study findings: Relative to aged donors, long-lived donors carried more naive CD4+ cells and displayed higher diversity. Per million T cells, the diversity of TCR beta decreased roughly linearly as age advanced.

A second about 7 to 12 cycle PCR used barcoded and J-beta primers. TCRdb reprocessed the 5' RACE reads with MiXCR, giving one entry per CDR3 protein. Counted here are 800,000 to 1,300,000 distinct CDR3 sequences, about 25% occurring once; the ten biggest clones make up 0.75%. The sample was also linked to a second study, of T cells of mothers and their children.

This clonotype was obtained from a girl aged 2-10 years in good health. The source material was blood.

The DNA for the CDR3 is TGCGCCAGCAGCCAAGTTCTCACCTCCTACGAGCAGTACTTC. Protein sequence: CASSQVLTSYEQYF. The chain links TRBV4-3 to TRBJ2-7; D not certain. The length of the CDR3 is 14 residues. Trimming took off 1 base at V and 0 bases at J, with 7 bases between the two ends. Germline CDR1 LGHNA, CDR2 YSLEER.